This TCR beta chain was profiled in a study of blood T cell repertoires in COVID-19. On the study more broadly: Sources were T cells, B-cell-depleted T cells, or PBMCs; the material itself was cDNA or gDNA.

V lost 0 bases to trimming and J lost 0 bases; unmatched junction nucleotides: 7. Germline assignment: CDR1 ENHRY and CDR2 SYGVKD. The length of the CDR3 is 19 residues. Clones were read by immunoSEQ multiplex PCR, and TCRdb kept only the in-frame ones, dropping some. Counted here are about 150,000 clones, 84% occurring once; the ten biggest clones make up 2.2%. V usage is TRBV10-3 and J usage is TRBJ2-3; 12 bases are a match to TRBD1. Sequencing was carried out using peripheral blood. The clonotype was recovered from a man between 65 and 85 years old with acute or convalescent COVID-19. In nucleotides, the CDR3 is TGTGCCATCAGTGAGTCGCCCGGGACAGGGGGCCTTAGCACAGATACGCAGTATTTT. Translation: CAISESPGTGGLSTDTQYF.